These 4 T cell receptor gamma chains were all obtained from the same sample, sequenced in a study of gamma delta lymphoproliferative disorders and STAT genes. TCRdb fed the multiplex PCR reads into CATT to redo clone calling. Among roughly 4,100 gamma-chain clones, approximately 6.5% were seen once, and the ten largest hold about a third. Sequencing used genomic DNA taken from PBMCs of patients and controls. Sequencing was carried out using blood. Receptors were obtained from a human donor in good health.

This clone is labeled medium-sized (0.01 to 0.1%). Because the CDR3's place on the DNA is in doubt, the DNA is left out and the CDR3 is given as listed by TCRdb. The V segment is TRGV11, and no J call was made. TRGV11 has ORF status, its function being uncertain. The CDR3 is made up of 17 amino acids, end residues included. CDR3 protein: CTTVPAGSGTNYYKKLF.

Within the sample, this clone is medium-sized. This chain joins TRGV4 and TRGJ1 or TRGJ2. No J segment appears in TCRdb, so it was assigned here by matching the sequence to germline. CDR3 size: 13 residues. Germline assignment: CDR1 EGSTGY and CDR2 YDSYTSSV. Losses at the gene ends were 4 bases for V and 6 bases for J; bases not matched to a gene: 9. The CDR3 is CATWDNSGYKKLF. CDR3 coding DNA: TGTGCCACCTGGGACAATTCGGGTTATAAGAAACTCTTT.

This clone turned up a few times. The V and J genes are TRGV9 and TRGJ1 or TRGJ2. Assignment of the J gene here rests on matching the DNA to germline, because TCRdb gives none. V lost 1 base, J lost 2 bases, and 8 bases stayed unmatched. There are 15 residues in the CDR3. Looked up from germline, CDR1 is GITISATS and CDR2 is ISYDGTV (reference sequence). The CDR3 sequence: CALWEVRHHYYKKLF. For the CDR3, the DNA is TGTGCCTTGTGGGAGGTTAGGCACCATTATTATAAGAAACTCTTT.

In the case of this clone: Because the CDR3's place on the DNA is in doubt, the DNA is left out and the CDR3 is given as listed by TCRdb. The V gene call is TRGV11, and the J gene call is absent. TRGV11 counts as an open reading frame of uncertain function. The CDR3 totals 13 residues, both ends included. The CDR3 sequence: CTTVPAGYYKKLF.